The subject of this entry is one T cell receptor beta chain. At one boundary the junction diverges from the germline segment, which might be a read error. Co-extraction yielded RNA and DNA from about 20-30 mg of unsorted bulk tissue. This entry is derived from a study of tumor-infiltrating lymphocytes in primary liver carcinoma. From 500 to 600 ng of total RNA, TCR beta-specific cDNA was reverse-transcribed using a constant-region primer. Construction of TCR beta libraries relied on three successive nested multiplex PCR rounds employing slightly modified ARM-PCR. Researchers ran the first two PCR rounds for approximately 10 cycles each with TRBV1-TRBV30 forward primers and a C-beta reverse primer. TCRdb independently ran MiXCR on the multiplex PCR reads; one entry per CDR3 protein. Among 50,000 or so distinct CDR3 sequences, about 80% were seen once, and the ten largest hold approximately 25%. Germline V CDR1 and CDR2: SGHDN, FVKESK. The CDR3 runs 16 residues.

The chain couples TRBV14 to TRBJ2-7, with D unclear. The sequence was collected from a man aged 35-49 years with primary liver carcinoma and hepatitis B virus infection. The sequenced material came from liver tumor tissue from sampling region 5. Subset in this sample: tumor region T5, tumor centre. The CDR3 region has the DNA TGTGCCAGCATCCAAGGTTCGCAGTCATCCTCCTACGGGCAGTACTTC. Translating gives CASIQGSQSSSYGQYF.